Following are 31 T cell receptor beta chains from one sample sequenced in a study of regulatory T cells. The PCR used 52 TRBV and 13 TRBJ primers. Sequencing used immunoSEQ multiplex PCR; TCRdb keeps in-frame clones, though not all of them. Found here are roughly 30,000 clones, 92% of them singletons; the top ten hold less than 2%. The antigens these receptors bind are not known. Broader study findings: Hydrophobic residues at CDR3 positions 6 and 7 were enriched in conventional CD4+ T cells of CD3G-deficient patients.

Source material: conventional CD4+ T cells sorted from blood. The receptor source for this set is a person under 30 with CD3G deficiency.

The chain recombines TRBV28 with TRBJ1-1, with D possibly TRBD1 on 6 matching bases. The CDR3 spans 15 residues. Trimming cost V 4 bases and J 1 base, with 13 bases left between them. The V gene's germline CDR1 is MDHEN and CDR2 SYDVKM. The DNA of the CDR3 is TGTGCCAGCAGTTCCTCCGCGACAGGGAACACTGAAGCTTTCTTT. This codes for CASSSSATGNTEAFF.

The chain joins TRBV21-1 to TRBJ2-1; TRBD2 is the table's D call, not checked against the DNA. TRBV21-1 is a pseudogene. The CDR3 runs to 12 residues. CDR3 DNA sequence: TGTGCCGGGGCTAGCGAAGGGGATGAGCAGTTCTTC. This translates into CAGASEGDEQFF.

The genes are TRBV11-2 and TRBJ2-3; D might be TRBD1 (5 bases). Germline loops: CDR1 SGHAT, CDR2 FQNNGV. V lost 5 bases, J lost 2 bases, and 14 bases lay in between. The CDR3 is 15 residues long. The CDR3 coding sequence is TGTGCCAGCAGCCCGGCTAGGGGCTTCACAGATACGCAGTATTTT. Its protein is CASSPARGFTDTQYF.

CDR3 DNA sequence: TGTGCCATCAGTGAGACAGGGGAAGATGGCTACACCTTC. Its protein product is CAISETGEDGYTF. The rearrangement uses TRBV10-3 and TRBJ1-2; 7 bases line up with TRBD1. From germline, CDR1 is ENHRY and CDR2 SYGVKD. V lost 2 bases and J lost 6; bases outside the gene matches: 3. The CDR3 has 13 residues.

The genes are TRBV5-6 and TRBJ1-1; the D gene is possibly TRBD1 (6 bases). There are 14 residues in the CDR3. Looked up from germline, CDR1 is SGHDT and CDR2 is YYEEEE. Trimming took off 2 bases at V and 1 base at J, with 9 bases between the two ends. CDR3 sequence reads: CASSLLTGNTEAFF. The CDR3 DNA reads as TGTGCCAGCAGCTTATTGACAGGGAACACTGAAGCTTTCTTT.

Concerning this clone: Other nucleotide sequences in the sample specify the same CDR3. V usage is TRBV7-9 and J usage is TRBJ1-1, with TRBD1 identical over 8 bases. V dropped 5 bases and J dropped 5; count of bases not matched to a gene: 4. The CDR3 sequence is 13 residues long. Germline lookup yields CDR1 SEHNR and CDR2 FQNEAQ (reference sequence). CDR3 sequence reads: CASSPTGGTEAFF. CDR3 nucleotides: TGTGCCAGCAGCCCCACAGGGGGAACTGAAGCTTTCTTT.

This clone was counted once. The rearrangement joins TRBV4-1 to TRBJ1-1, with TRBD1 identical over 10 bases. The V gene's germline CDR1 is MGHRA and CDR2 YSYEKL. The length of the CDR3 is 14 residues. The ends lost 4 bases at V and 7 bases at J; junction bases unmatched: 6. The CDR3 is CASSPTDRGGEAFF. The CDR3 DNA reads TGCGCCAGCAGCCCGACGGACAGGGGGGGTGAAGCTTTCTTT.

The CDR3 loop is CSVDLFGTTNTGELFF. The CDR3 DNA reads TGCAGCGTTGACCTTTTTGGGACAACGAACACCGGGGAGCTGTTTTTT. The chain has TRBV29-1 and TRBJ2-2; a possible D gene is TRBD1 (6 bases). V was trimmed by 3 bases and J by 0 bases, leaving 14 bases between them. Looked up from germline, CDR1 is SQVTM and CDR2 is ANQGSEA. The CDR3 spans 16 residues.

This chain connects TRBV5-1 to TRBJ2-5; 8 bases map to TRBD1. The CDR3 covers 13 residues. V gave up 4 bases and J gave up 5 bases; unmatched junction bases: 4. CDR1 and CDR2 from the germline V gene are SGHRS and YFSETQ. The DNA of the CDR3 is TGCGCCAGCAGCCCTAGACAGGGGGAGACCCAGTACTTC. As protein: CASSPRQGETQYF.

The chain employs TRBV7-8 and TRBJ2-1; 7 nucleotides align to TRBD1. The CDR3 is 15 amino acids. The germline CDR1 and CDR2 sequences are SGHVS and FQNEAQ. After removal of 4 bases from V and 2 bases from J, the junction contained 5 bases not matched to a gene. CDR3 bases: TGTGCCAGCAGCTCCGGACAGGCGGCCTACAATGAGCAGTTCTTC. This codes for CASSSGQAAYNEQFF.

This rearrangement joins TRBV5-8 to TRBJ2-7, with D unresolved. The CDR3 is made up of 13 amino acids. From germline, CDR1 is SGHTS and CDR2 YDEGEE. Trimming cost V 3 bases and J 4 bases, with 11 bases left between them. In DNA, the CDR3 is TGTGCCAGCAGCTATATAGGGATTTACGAGCAGTACTTC. Protein sequence: CASSYIGIYEQYF. Based on the CDR3 plus reference TRBV5-8 and TRBJ2-7, the full variable domain is EAGVTQSPTHLIKTRGQQATLRCSPISGHTSVYWYQQALGLGLQFLLWYDEGEERNRGNFPPRFSGRQFPNYSSELNVNALELEDSALYLCASSYIGIYEQYFGPGTRLTVT.

The rearrangement uses TRBV11-2 and TRBJ2-1, with a tentative D call TRBD1 (7 bases). Trimming stripped 0 bases from V and 0 bases from J, with 18 bases between. The length of the CDR3 is 19 residues. CDR1 is SGHAT and CDR2 is FQNNGV in the germline V gene. The DNA of the CDR3 is TGTGCCAGCAGCTTAGATATCGAGGCGGGACAGAGCTCCTACAATGAGCAGTTCTTC. Translating gives CASSLDIEAGQSSYNEQFF.

The chain recombines TRBV10-3 with TRBJ1-1, with a possible D match to TRBD1 (5 bases). The CDR3 is made up of 16 amino acids. Trimming removed 2 bases from V and 4 bases from J, with 17 bases in between. Germline V gives CDR1 ENHRY, CDR2 SYGVKD. The CDR3 sequence: CAISEGPGRRGTEAFF. The CDR3 region has the DNA TGTGCCATCAGTGAGGGACCGGGACGGCGTGGCACTGAAGCTTTCTTT.

V and J are TRBV6-6 and TRBJ1-4, with D possibly being TRBD1 (5 bases). The V gene's germline CDR1 is MNHNY and CDR2 SVGAGI (reference sequence). V was pared by 5 bases and J by 8 bases, with 15 bases between. The CDR3 is 14 amino acids. The CDR3 reads CASSGTPQREKLFF. Written as DNA, the CDR3 is TGTGCCAGCAGTGGGACCCCCCAGAGGGAAAAACTGTTTTTT.

The V and J genes are TRBV6-1 and TRBJ2-1; 8 bases are a match to TRBD1. The ends lost 6 bases at V and 6 bases at J; junction bases unmatched: 7. This CDR3 spans 14 amino acids. Germline CDR1 reads MNHNS; CDR2 reads SASEGT. The CDR3 sequence: CASRTGAILNEQFF. In DNA, the CDR3 is TGTGCCAGCAGGACAGGGGCTATCCTCAATGAGCAGTTCTTC.

The J gene is TRBJ1-1, the V gene TRBV6-1, with 8 bases lining up with TRBD1. The germline CDR1 and CDR2 sequences are MNHNS and SASEGT. V dropped 4 bases and J dropped 5; count of bases not matched to a gene: 3. This CDR3 region has 13 residues. The CDR3: CASSVGQVTEAFF. CDR3 bases: TGTGCCAGCAGTGTGGGACAGGTAACTGAAGCTTTCTTT.

The rearrangement joins TRBV30 to TRBJ2-7; either TRBD1 or TRBD2 may supply D (7 bases each). Between the trimmed V and J ends, which lost 5 bases and 6 bases, there was a span of 20 bases. CDR1 and CDR2 from the germline V gene are GTSNPN and SVGIG (reference sequence). The CDR3 totals 14 residues. This CDR3 reads CAWATGRASREQYF. CDR3 nucleotide sequence: TGTGCCTGGGCGACAGGGAGGGCATCTCGCGAGCAGTACTTC.

The chain has TRBV28 and TRBJ2-7; tentative D call: TRBD2 (5 bases). Germline lookup yields CDR1 MDHEN and CDR2 SYDVKM. The CDR3 loop spans 14 amino acids. V gave up 2 bases and J gave up 8 bases, with 16 bases separating them. CDR3 amino acids: CASSLGPGTKKQYF. As DNA, the CDR3 is TGTGCCAGCAGTTTAGGACCGGGAACTAAGAAGCAGTACTTC.

This clone was recorded once. The CDR3 coding sequence is TGTGCCAGCAGTTACTCGGACAGGGAAAAAAGCACTGAAGCTTTCTTT. It translates to CASSYSDREKSTEAFF. The genes are TRBV6-5 and TRBJ1-1; TRBD1 matches at 8 bases. Trimming cost V 0 bases and J 4 bases; bases outside gene matches: 7. This CDR3 is 16 amino acids long. CDR1 and CDR2 from the germline V gene are MNHEY and SVGAGI.

This rearrangement joins TRBV5-8 to TRBJ1-2; 7 positions match TRBD1. CDR1 SGHTS and CDR2 YDEGEE come from the germline V gene. V was clipped by 6 bases and J by 4 bases; unmatched bases: 9. The CDR3 covers 14 residues. This chain's CDR3 is CASNSGQDLYGYTF. CDR3 coding DNA: TGTGCCAGCAACTCCGGACAGGACCTCTATGGCTACACCTTC.

The J gene is TRBJ1-5, the V gene TRBV27, with unresolved D. The V gene's germline CDR1 is MNHEY and CDR2 SMNVEV (reference sequence). V was clipped by 6 bases and J by 9 bases, with 21 bases between them. There are 15 residues in the CDR3. The CDR3 DNA is TGTGCCAGCAGCACGACGGGCACCCCAATGGGGCCCCAGCATTTT. Its translation is CASSTTGTPMGPQHF.

This chain's CDR3 is CASSLGGQNEKLFF. The CDR3 DNA sequence: TGTGCCAGCAGCCTGGGGGGGCAGAATGAAAAACTGTTTTTT. The chain carries TRBV7-3 and TRBJ1-4, with a weak D call TRBD1 (6 bases). V dropped 5 bases and J dropped 5 bases, with 12 bases sitting between them. The CDR3 runs 14 residues. CDR1 is SGHTA, CDR2 FQGTGA, per germline. Full variable domain (outside the CDR3, taken from reference TRBV7-3 and TRBJ1-4): GAGVSQTPSNKVTEKGKYVELRCDPISGHTALYWYRQSLGQGPEFLIYFQGTGAADDSGLPNDRFFAVRPEGSVSTLKIQRTERGDSAVYLCASSLGGQNEKLFFGSGTQLSVL.

V is TRBV7-9 and J is TRBJ2-5; D is unclear. Looked up from germline, CDR1 is SEHNR and CDR2 is FQNEAQ (reference sequence). CDR3 length: 15 residues. Trimming stripped 5 bases from V and 5 bases from J, with 18 bases between. The CDR3 nucleotides read TGTGCCAGCAGCAAAGGAGTTAGTACGATGGAGACCCAGTACTTC. This sequence encodes CASSKGVSTMETQYF.

The V call is TRBV28, the J call TRBJ1-2; maybe TRBD1 (5 bases). With 2 bases removed from V and 4 bases from J, the gap between germline ends came to 8 bases. Germline lookup yields CDR1 MDHEN and CDR2 SYDVKM. The CDR3 totals 13 residues. CDR3 sequence reads: CASSLGHTYGYTF. Here the CDR3 DNA reads TGTGCCAGCAGTTTAGGACATACCTATGGCTACACCTTC.

The chain carries TRBV6-1 and TRBJ2-1, with D possibly matching TRBD2 (6 bases). Between the trimmed V and J ends, which lost 2 bases and 9 bases, there was a span of 8 bases. The germline V gene encodes CDR1 MNHNS and CDR2 SASEGT. CDR3 length: 12 residues. For the CDR3, the DNA is TGTGCCAGCAGTGAATACGGGAGTGAGCAGTTCTTC. As protein: CASSEYGSEQFF.

CDR3 residues: CASSPSYEQYV. The CDR3 nucleotides are TGCGCCAGCAGCCCTAGCTACGAGCAGTACGTC. The chain recombines TRBV5-1 with TRBJ2-7; no definite D call. Germline V gene sequence: CDR1 SGHRS, CDR2 YFSETQ. Trimming removed 4 bases from V and 3 bases from J, with 5 bases in between. The length of the CDR3 is 11 residues.

The CDR3 DNA follows: TGTGCCAGCAGTAGAGCTAGCGGGCCCACCTACGAGCAGTACTTC. Its translation: CASSRASGPTYEQYF. The chain has TRBV27 and TRBJ2-7, with 8 bases that match TRBD2. The germline V gene encodes CDR1 MNHEY and CDR2 SMNVEV (reference sequence). This CDR3 contains 15 residues. Germline trimming cut 5 bases from V and 2 bases from J; bases unmatched to any gene: 8.

This chain connects TRBV9 to TRBJ1-2, with D unresolved. V lost 0 bases, J lost 8 bases, and 17 bases lay in between. The germline V gene encodes CDR1 SGDLS and CDR2 YYNGEE. This CDR3 is 15 amino acids long. CDR3 in amino acids: CASSVAPERAKGYTF. In DNA, the CDR3 is TGTGCCAGCAGCGTAGCCCCAGAGCGCGCAAAAGGCTACACCTTC.

CDR3 residues: CASSRSGEKQYF. The DNA for the CDR3 is TGTGCCAGCAGCCGTAGCGGGGAGAAGCAGTATTTT. This chain connects TRBV7-2 to TRBJ2-3; 8 nucleotides agree with TRBD2. Trimming removed 5 bases from V and 11 bases from J; junction bases left unmatched: 6. The CDR3 consists of 12 residues. CDR1 is SGHTA, CDR2 FQGNSA, per germline.

The chain uses TRBV11-3 and TRBJ2-7; weak D call: TRBD1 (5 bases). The CDR3 consists of 13 residues. Germline V gives CDR1 SGHNT, CDR2 YENEEA. Trimming left V 2 bases short and J 5 bases short, with 10 bases between. CDR3 sequence reads: CASSLSEGDEQYV. DNA for the CDR3: TGTGCCAGCAGCTTATCGGAAGGGGACGAGCAGTACGTC.

The rearrangement links TRBV11-2 to TRBJ2-1; a possible D gene is TRBD2 (5 bases). This CDR3 is built from 13 residues. Trimming pared 5 bases from V and 6 bases from J, leaving 11 bases between. The V gene's germline CDR1 is SGHAT and CDR2 FQNNGV. DNA for the CDR3: TGTGCCAGCAGCCCTGAAGAGGGCAATGAGCAGTTCTTC. This translates into CASSPEEGNEQFF. Full variable domain (rest looked up from reference TRBV11-2 and TRBJ2-1): EAGVAQSPRYKIIEKRQSVAFWCNPISGHATLYWYQQILGQGPKLLIQFQNNGVVDDSQLPKDRFSAERLKGVDSTLKIQPAKLEDSAVYLCASSPEEGNEQFFGPGTRLTVL.